The text below deals with one T cell receptor beta chain. The germline V gene has CDR1 SNHLY and CDR2 FYNNEI. The length of the CDR3 is 13 residues. The V end was cut by 4 bases, the J end by 4 bases, with 5 bases between. Generated by immunoSEQ multiplex PCR, the TCRdb table keeps only in-frame clones and is missing some. This repertoire shows tens of thousands of clones, roughly four fifths found once; its top ten account for around 5%. The data stem from a study of T cell responses to AZD1222 COVID-19 vaccine. The receptor was isolated from an adult in good health. The chain uses TRBV2 and TRBJ1-6; no firm D call. The sequencing used peripheral blood, collected on day 0 of AZD1222 vaccination. The DNA of the CDR3 is TGTGCCAGCAGTGGACAATATAATTCACCCCTCCACTTT. Its translation is CASSGQYNSPLHF. Supplemented by reference TRBV2 and TRBJ1-6, the full variable domain reads EPEVTQTPSHQVTQMGQEVILRCVPISNHLYFYWYRQILGQKVEFLVSFYNNEISEKSEIFDDQFSVERPDGSNFTLKIRSTKLEDSAMYFCASSGQYNSPLHFGNGTRLTVT.